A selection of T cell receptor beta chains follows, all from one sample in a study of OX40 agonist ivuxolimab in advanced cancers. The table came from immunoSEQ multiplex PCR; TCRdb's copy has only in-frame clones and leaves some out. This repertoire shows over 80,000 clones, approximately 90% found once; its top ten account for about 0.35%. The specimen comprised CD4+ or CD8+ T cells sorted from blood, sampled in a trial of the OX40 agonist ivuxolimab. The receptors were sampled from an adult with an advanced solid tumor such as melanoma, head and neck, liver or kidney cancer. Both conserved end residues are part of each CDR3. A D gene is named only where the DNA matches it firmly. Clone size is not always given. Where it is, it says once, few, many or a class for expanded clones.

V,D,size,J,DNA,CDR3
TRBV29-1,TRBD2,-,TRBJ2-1,TGCAGCGTCCGACTAGCGGGAGGCTATGAGCAGTTCTTC,CSVRLAGGYEQFF
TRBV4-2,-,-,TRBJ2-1,TGTGCCAGCAGCCAAGATGGGGCTTCCAGGGAGCAGTTCTTC,CASSQDGASREQFF
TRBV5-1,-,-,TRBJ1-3,TGCGCCAGCGGGGTGGGATCGAGCTCTGGAAACACCATATATTTT,CASGVGSSSGNTIYF
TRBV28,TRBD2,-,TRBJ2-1,TGTGCCAGCAGACCAACTAGCGGAGGGCGCGATGAGCAGTTCTTC,CASRPTSGGRDEQFF
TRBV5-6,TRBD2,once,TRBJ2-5,TGTGCCAGCAGACCACTAGCGGGAAAAGAGACCCAGTACTTC,CASRPLAGKETQYF
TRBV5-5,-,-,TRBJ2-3,TGTGCCAGCAGTCTGCCGGGGGATCTTAGCACAGATACGCAGTATTTT,CASSLPGDLSTDTQYF
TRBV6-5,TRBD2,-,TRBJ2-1,TGTGCCAGCAGTTACGTAGCGGGAGGGTACAATGAGCAGTTCTTC,CASSYVAGGYNEQFF
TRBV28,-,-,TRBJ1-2,TGTGCCAGCAGTTTATGGCCCTACTATGGCTACACCTTC,CASSLWPYYGYTF
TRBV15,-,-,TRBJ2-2,TGTGCCACCAGCAGAGATCGGGTGACCGGGGAGCTGTTTTTT,CATSRDRVTGELFF
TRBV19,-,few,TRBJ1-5,TGTGCCAGTAAATCTAGGGACGTATATAGCAATCAGCCCCAGCATTTT,CASKSRDVYSNQPQHF
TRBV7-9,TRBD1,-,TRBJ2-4,TGTGCCAGCAGCGGGACAGGGGCTCGATTCGGCAAAAACATTCAGTACTTC,CASSGTGARFGKNIQYF
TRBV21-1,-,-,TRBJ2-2,TGTGCCAGCAGCAATGTTGGGGCCTCCGGGGAGCTGTTTTTT,CASSNVGASGELFF
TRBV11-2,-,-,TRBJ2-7,TGTGCCAGCAGCTTAGGAGGTGATAGCGCCTACTACGAGCAGTACTTC,CASSLGGDSAYYEQYF
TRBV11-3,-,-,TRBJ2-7,TGTGCCAGCAGCACCCCCGGTGCAGGGGAGTCCGACGAGCAGTACTTC,CASSTPGAGESDEQYF
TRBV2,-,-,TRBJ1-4,TGTGCCAGGATGAGGGGGGAAAAACTGTTTTTT,CARMRGEKLFF
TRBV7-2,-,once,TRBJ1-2,TGTGCCAGCAGCTCACCGGGGGGTAACTATGGCTACACCTTC,CASSSPGGNYGYTF
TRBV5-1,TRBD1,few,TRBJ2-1,TGCGCCAGCAGCTTGGTTAGGGGGCAGGGTGAGCAGTTCTTC,CASSLVRGQGEQFF
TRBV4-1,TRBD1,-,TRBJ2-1,TGCGCCAGCAGCCAGCCGGGACAGAGCTCCTACAATGAGCAGTTCTTC,CASSQPGQSSYNEQFF
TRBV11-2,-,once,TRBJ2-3,TGTGCCAGCAGCTTAGGGGGGACCTACACAGATACGCAGTATTTT,CASSLGGTYTDTQYF
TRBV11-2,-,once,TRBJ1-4,TGTGCCAGCAGCTTAGTGAGGGGGACAAGTGAAAAACTGTTTTTT,CASSLVRGTSEKLFF
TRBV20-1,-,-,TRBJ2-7,TGCAGCGGGAGTTACGAGCAGTACTTC,CSGSYEQYF
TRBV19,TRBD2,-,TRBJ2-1,TGTGCCAGTAGTACAACCGGACTAGCGGGAGGTCTTGAGCAGTTCTTC,CASSTTGLAGGLEQFF
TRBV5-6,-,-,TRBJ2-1,TGTGCCAGCAGCCGCATCCCAGGCGGCTACGAGGAGCAGTTCTTC,CASSRIPGGYEEQFF
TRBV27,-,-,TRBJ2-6,TGTGCCAGCAGTTTACGCTGGACCGGGGCCAACGTCCTGACTTTC,CASSLRWTGANVLTF
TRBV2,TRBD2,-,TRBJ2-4,TGTGCCAGCGCCCTAGCGGGACAATCAAAAACTGGGTACTTC,CASALAGQSKTGYF
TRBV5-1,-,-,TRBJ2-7,TGCGCCAGCAGCTTGATAGGGGGTGGGGCCTACGAGCAGTACTTC,CASSLIGGGAYEQYF
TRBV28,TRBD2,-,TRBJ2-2,TGTGCCAGCAGTTTTCTAGCGGCTTCGAACACCGGGGAGCTGTTTTTT,CASSFLAASNTGELFF
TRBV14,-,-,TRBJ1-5,TGTGCCAGCAGCCAAGCTCCTGGACGGAATAGCAATCAGCCCCAGCATTTT,CASSQAPGRNSNQPQHF
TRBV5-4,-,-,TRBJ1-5,TGTGCCAGCAGCTTGAGCGTGGGGATATCCGGTCAGCCCCAGCATTTT,CASSLSVGISGQPQHF
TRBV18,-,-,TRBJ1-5,TGTGCCAGCTCACAGGGACACAATAGCAATCAGCCCCAGCATTTT,CASSQGHNSNQPQHF
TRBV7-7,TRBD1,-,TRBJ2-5,TGTGCCAGCAGCCCGACAGGGGGCGGGATAAAAGAGACCCAGTACTTC,CASSPTGGGIKETQYF
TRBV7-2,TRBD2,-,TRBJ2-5,TGTGCCAGCAGCTTAGCCCTAGCGGGAGGTAAAGAGACCCAGTACTTC,CASSLALAGGKETQYF
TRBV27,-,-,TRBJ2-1,TGTGCCAGCACCGCCCCCGGGGCGTACCCCAATGAGCAGTTCTTC,CASTAPGAYPNEQFF
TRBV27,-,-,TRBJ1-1,TGTGCCAGCAAGGGGGAGCAGGTCGCGGGTGAAGCTTTCTTT,CASKGEQVAGEAFF
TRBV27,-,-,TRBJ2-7,TGTGCCAGCAGCCCCAGACTCTACCTGAACGAGCAGTACTTC,CASSPRLYLNEQYF
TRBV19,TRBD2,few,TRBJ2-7,TGTGCCAGTAGTTTCTCCGGGACTAGAGGGTCCTACGAGCAGTACTTC,CASSFSGTRGSYEQYF
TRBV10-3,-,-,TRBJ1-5,TGTGCCATCAGTGAGCATAAAGGAGGAGTGGGGGACAATCAGCCCCAGCATTTT,CAISEHKGGVGDNQPQHF